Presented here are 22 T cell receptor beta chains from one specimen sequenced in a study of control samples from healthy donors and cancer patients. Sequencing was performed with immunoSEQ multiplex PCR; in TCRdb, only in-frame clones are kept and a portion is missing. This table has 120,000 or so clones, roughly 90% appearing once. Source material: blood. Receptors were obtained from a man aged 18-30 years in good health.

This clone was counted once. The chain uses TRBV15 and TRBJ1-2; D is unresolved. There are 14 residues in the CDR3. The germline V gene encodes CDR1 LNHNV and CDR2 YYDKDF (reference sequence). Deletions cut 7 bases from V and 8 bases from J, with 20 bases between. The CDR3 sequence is CATIPLRPVWGYTF. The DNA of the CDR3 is TGTGCCACCATTCCCCTCCGGCCGGTTTGGGGCTACACCTTC. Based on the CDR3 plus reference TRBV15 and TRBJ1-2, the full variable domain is DAMVIQNPRYQVTQFGKPVTLSCSQTLNHNVMYWYQQKSSQAPKLLFHYYDKDFNNEADTPDNFQSRRPNTSFCFLDIRSPGLGDTAMYLCATIPLRPVWGYTFGSGTRLTVV.

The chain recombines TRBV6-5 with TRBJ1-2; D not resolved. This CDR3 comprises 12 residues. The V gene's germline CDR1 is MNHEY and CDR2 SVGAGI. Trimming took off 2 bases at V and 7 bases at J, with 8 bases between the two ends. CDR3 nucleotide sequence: TGTGCCAGCAGTTACGGGGAGGGTGGCTACACCTTC. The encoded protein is CASSYGEGGYTF.

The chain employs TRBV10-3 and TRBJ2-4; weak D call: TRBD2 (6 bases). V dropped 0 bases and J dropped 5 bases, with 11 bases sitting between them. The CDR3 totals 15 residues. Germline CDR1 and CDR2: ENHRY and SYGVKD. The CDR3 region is CAISESLGEENIQYF. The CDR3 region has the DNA TGTGCCATCAGTGAGTCTCTAGGGGAGGAAAACATTCAGTACTTC.

The CDR3 bases are TGTGCCAGCAGCTTACCCGGACTAGCGGGATCTAGCACAGATACGCAGTATTTT. Protein product: CASSLPGLAGSSTDTQYF. The chain carries TRBV7-8 and TRBJ2-3, with 12 bases fitting TRBD2. There are 18 residues in the CDR3. Germline V gene lookup returns CDR1 SGHVS and CDR2 FQNEAQ. V was clipped by 2 bases and J by 0 bases; unmatched bases: 6.

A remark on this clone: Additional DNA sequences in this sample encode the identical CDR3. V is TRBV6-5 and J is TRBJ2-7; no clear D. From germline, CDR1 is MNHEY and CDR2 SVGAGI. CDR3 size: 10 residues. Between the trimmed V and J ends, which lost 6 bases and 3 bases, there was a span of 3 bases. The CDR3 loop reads CASSLYEQYF. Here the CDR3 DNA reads TGTGCCAGCAGCCTCTACGAGCAGTACTTC.

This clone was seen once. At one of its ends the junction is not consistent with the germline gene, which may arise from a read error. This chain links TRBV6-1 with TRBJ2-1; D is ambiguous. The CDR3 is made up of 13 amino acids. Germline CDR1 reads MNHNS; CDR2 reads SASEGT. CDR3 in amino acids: CASSEAPDSGVIF. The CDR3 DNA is TGTGCCAGCAGTGAAGCGCCCGACTCTGGTGTGATCTTC.

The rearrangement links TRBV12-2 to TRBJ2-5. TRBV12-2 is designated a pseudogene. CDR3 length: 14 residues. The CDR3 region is CASRPIKAQETQYF. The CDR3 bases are TGTGCAAGTCGCCCAATTAAGGCTCAAGAGACCCAGTACTTC.

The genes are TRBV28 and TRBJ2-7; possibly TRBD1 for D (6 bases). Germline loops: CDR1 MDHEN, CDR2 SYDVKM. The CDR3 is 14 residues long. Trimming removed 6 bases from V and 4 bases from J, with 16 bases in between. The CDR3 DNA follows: TGTGCCAGCAGCCCCCCAGGACAGCTATACGAGCAGTACTTC. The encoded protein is CASSPPGQLYEQYF.

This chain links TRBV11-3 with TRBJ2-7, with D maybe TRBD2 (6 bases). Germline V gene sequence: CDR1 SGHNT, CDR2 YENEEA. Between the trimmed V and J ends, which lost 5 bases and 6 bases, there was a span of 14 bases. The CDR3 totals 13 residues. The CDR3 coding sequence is TGTGCCAGCAGCCCAACTAGCCTCAGCGAGCAGTACGTC. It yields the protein CASSPTSLSEQYV.

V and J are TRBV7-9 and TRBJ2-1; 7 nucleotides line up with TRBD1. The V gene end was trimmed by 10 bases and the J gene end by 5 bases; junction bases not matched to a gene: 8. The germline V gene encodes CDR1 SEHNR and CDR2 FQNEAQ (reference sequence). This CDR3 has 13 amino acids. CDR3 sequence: CATQTGTNNEQFF. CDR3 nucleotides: TGTGCCACCCAGACAGGGACGAACAATGAGCAGTTCTTC.

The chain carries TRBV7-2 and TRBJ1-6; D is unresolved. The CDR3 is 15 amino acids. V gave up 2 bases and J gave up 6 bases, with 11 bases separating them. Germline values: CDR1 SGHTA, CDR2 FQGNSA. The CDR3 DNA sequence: TGTGCCAGCAGCTTAAGTACTCTCAGTAATTCACCCCTCCACTTT. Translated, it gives CASSLSTLSNSPLHF.

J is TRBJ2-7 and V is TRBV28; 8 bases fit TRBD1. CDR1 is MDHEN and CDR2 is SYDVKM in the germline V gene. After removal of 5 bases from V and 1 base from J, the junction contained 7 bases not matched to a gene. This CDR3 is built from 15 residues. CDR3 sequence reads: CASSRTGSQSYEQYF. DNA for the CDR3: TGTGCCAGCAGTAGGACAGGGAGTCAATCCTACGAGCAGTACTTC.

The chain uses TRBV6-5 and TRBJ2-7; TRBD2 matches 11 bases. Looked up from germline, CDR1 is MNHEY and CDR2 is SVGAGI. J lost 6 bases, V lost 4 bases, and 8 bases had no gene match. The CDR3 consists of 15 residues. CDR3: CASSFPTSGEREQYF. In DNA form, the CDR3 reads TGTGCCAGCAGTTTTCCGACTAGCGGGGAACGCGAGCAGTACTTC.

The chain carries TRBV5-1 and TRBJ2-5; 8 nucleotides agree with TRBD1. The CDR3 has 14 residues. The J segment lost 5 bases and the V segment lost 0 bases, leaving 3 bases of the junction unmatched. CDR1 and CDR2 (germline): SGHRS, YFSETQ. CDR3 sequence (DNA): TGCGCCAGCAGCTTGGAACAGGGGGACGAGACCCAGTACTTC. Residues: CASSLEQGDETQYF. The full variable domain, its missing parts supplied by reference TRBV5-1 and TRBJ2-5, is KAGVTQTPRYLIKTRGQQVTLSCSPISGHRSVSWYQQTPGQGLQFLFEYFSETQRNKGNFPGRFSGRQFSNSRSEMNVSTLELGDSALYLCASSLEQGDETQYFGPGTRLLVL.

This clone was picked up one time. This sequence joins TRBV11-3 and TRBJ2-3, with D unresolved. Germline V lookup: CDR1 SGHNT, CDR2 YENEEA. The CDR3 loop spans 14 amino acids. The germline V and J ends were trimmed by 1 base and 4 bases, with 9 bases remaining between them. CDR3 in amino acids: CASSLVSSADTQYF. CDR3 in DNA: TGTGCCAGCAGCTTAGTTAGCAGCGCAGATACGCAGTATTTT.

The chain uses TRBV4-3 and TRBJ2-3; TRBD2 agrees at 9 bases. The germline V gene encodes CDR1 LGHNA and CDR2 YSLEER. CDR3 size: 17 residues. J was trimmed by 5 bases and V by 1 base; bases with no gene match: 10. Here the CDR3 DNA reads TGCGCCAGCAGCCAAGGGCTAGCGGGGACTTCAGGAGATACGCAGTATTTT. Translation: CASSQGLAGTSGDTQYF.

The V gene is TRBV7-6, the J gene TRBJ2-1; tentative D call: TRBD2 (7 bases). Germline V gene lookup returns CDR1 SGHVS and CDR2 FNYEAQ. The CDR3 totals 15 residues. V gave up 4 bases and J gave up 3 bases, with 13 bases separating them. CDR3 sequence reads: CASSSDGGLYNEQFF. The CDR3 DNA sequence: TGTGCCAGCAGCTCCGACGGGGGGCTCTACAATGAGCAGTTCTTC.

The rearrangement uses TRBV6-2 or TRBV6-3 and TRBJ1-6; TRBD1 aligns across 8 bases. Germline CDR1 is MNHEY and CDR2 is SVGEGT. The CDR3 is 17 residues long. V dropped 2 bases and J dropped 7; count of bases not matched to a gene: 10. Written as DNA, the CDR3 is TGTGCCAGCAGTTACCCCCGCCGGACAGGGAGAAATTCACCCCTCCACTTT. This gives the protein CASSYPRRTGRNSPLHF.

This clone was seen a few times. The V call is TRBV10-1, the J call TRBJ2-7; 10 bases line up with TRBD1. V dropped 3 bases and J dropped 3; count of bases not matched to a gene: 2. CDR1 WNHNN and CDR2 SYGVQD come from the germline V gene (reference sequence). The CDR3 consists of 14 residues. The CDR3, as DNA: TGCGCCAGCAGTGATGGACAGGGGGTCTACGAGCAGTACTTC. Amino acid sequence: CASSDGQGVYEQYF.

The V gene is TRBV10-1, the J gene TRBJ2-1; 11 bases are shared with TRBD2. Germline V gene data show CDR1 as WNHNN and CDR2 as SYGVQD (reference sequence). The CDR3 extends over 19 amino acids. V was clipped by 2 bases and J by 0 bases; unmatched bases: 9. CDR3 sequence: CASSEARWTSGYSYNEQFF. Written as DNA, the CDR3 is TGCGCCAGCAGTGAGGCACGTTGGACTAGCGGGTACTCCTACAATGAGCAGTTCTTC.

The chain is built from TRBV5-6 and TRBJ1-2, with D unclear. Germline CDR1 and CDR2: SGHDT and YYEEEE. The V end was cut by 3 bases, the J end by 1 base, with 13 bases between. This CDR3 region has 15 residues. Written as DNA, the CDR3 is TGTGCCAGCAGCTCCCTCCTCATAGTTAACTATGGCTACACCTTC. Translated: CASSSLLIVNYGYTF.

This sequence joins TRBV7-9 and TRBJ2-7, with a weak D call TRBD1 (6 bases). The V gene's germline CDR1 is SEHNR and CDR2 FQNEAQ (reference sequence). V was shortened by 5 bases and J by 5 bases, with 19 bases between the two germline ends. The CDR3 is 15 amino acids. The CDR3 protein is CASSPRTEHVNEQYF. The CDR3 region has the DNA TGTGCCAGCAGCCCCAGGACAGAGCACGTCAACGAGCAGTACTTC. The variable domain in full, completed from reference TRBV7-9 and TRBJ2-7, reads DTGVSQNPRHKITKRGQNVTFRCDPISEHNRLYWYRQTLGQGPEFLTYFQNEAQLEKSRLLSDRFSAERPKGSFSTLEIQRTEQGDSAMYLCASSPRTEHVNEQYFGPGTRLTVT.